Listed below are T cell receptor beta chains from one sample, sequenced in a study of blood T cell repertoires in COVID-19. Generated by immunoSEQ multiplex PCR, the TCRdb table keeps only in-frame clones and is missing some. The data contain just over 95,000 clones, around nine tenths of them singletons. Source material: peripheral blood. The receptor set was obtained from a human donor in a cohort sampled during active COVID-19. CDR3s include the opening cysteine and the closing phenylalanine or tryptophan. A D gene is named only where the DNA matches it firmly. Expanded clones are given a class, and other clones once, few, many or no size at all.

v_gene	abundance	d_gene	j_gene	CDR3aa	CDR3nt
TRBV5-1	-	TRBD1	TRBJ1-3	CASSLGQGAGNTIYF	TGCGCCAGCAGCTTGGGACAGGGGGCTGGAAACACCATATATTTT
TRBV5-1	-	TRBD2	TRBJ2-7	CASSLAGTRALYEQYF	TGCGCCAGCAGCTTGGCCGGGACTAGAGCCCTCTACGAGCAGTACTTC
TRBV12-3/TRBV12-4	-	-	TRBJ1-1	CASSFGVFTEAFF	TGTGCCAGCAGTTTCGGGGTTTTCACTGAAGCTTTCTTT
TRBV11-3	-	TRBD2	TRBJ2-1	CASSLNGRAGSYNEQFF	TGTGCCAGCAGCTTAAACGGGAGGGCCGGCTCCTACAATGAGCAGTTCTTC
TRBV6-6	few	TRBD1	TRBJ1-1	CASSETGATNTEAFF	TGTGCCAGCAGCGAAACAGGGGCGACCAACACTGAAGCTTTCTTT
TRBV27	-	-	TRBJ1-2	CASSLSREANYGYTF	TGTGCCAGCAGTTTATCTCGGGAAGCTAACTATGGCTACACCTTC
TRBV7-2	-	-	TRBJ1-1	CASSLARALLSTGAFF	TGTGCCAGCAGCTTAGCGCGGGCTTTACTATCAACTGGGGCTTTCTTT
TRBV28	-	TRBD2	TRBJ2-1	CASTPPGLAAYNEQFF	TGTGCCAGCACCCCCCCGGGACTAGCGGCCTACAATGAGCAGTTCTTC
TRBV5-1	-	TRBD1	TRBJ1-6	CASSSQGAHNSPLHF	TGCGCCAGCAGCTCACAGGGGGCGCATAATTCACCCCTCCACTTT
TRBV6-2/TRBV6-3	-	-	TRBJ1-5	CASSYGSGGNQPQHF	TGTGCCAGCAGTTACGGTTCGGGGGGAAATCAGCCCCAGCATTTT
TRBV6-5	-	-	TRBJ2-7	CASSFGDGSSYEQYF	TGTGCCAGCAGTTTTGGGGACGGGAGCTCCTACGAGCAGTACTTC
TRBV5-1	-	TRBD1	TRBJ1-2	CASSVAGGASGYTF	TGCGCCAGCAGCGTGGCAGGGGGCGCGAGCGGCTACACCTTC
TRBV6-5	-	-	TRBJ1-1	CASNAYRATEAFF	TGTGCCAGCAATGCGTACAGGGCGACTGAAGCTTTCTTT
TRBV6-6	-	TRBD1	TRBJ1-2	CASRKGQGAYGYTF	TGTGCCAGCAGAAAGGGACAGGGGGCATACGGCTACACCTTC
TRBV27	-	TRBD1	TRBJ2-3	CASSIKGTGWADTQYF	TGTGCCAGCAGTATCAAAGGGACAGGGTGGGCAGATACGCAGTATTTT
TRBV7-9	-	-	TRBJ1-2	CASRGDMYGYTF	TGTGCCAGCAGAGGGGACATGTACGGCTACACCTTC
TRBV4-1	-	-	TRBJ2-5	CASSQGGLYQETQYF	TGCGCCAGCAGCCAAGGGGGACTGTACCAAGAGACCCAGTACTTC
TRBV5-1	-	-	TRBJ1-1	CASSAEQRRNTEAFF	TGCGCCAGCAGCGCCGAACAGCGGAGGAACACTGAAGCTTTCTTT
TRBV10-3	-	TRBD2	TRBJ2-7	CAISERTLTSGSSLYEQYF	TGTGCCATCAGTGAGCGTACGCTAACTAGCGGGTCCTCCCTGTACGAGCAGTACTTC
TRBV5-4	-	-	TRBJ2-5	CASSSSVETQYF	TGTGCCAGCAGCTCCTCGGTGGAGACCCAGTACTTC
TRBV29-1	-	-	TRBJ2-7	CSVVDMYSYEQYF	TGCAGCGTGGTTGACATGTACTCCTACGAGCAGTACTTC
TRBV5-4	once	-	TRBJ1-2	CASSLGSRVINYGYTF	TGTGCCAGCAGCTTGGGCTCCAGGGTCATTAACTATGGCTACACCTTC
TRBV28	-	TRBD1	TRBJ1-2	CASSSPGGTNGYTF	TGTGCCAGCAGTTCGCCAGGGGGGACAAATGGCTACACCTTC
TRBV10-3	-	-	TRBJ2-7	CAISESYSGSEQYF	TGTGCCATCAGTGAGTCATACTCGGGGAGCGAGCAGTACTTC
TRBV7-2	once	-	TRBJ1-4	CASSPGTSYEKLFF	TGTGCCAGCAGCCCCGGGACATCTTATGAAAAACTGTTTTTT
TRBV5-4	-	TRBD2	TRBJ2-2	CASSPGRTITGELFF	TGTGCCAGCAGCCCCGGGAGGACGATCACCGGGGAGCTGTTTTTT
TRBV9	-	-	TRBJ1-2	CASSPQFEARSYGYTF	TGTGCCAGCAGCCCCCAATTCGAGGCCCGTTCGTATGGCTACACCTTC
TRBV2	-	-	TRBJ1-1	CASSKDMNTEAFF	TGTGCCAGCAGTAAAGATATGAACACTGAAGCTTTCTTT
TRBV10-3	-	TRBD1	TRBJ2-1	CAISESWTGGTKNEQFF	TGTGCCATCAGTGAGTCCTGGACAGGGGGCACTAAGAATGAGCAGTTCTTC
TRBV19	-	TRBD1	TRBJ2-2	CASSIEKNRGRNTGELFF	TGTGCCAGTAGTATCGAAAAAAACAGGGGGCGGAATACCGGGGAGCTGTTTTTT
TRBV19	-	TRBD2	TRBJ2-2	CASSILGTSGGRPAGELFF	TGTGCCAGTAGTATATTGGGGACTAGCGGGGGTCGTCCCGCCGGGGAGCTGTTTTTT
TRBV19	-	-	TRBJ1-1	CASSEIVNTEAFF	TGTGCCAGTAGCGAGATCGTGAACACTGAAGCTTTCTTT
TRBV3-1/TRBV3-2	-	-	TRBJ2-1	CASSPNWGPNEQFF	TGTGCCAGCAGCCCCAACTGGGGGCCCAATGAGCAGTTCTTC
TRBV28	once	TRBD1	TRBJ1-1	CASRDRGGEAFF	TGTGCCAGCAGGGACAGGGGAGGTGAAGCTTTCTTT
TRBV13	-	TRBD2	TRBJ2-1	CASSPPWSGEGNEQFF	TGTGCCAGCAGTCCCCCGTGGAGCGGGGAAGGCAATGAGCAGTTCTTC
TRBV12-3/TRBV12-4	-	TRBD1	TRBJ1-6	CASSAGGPLHF	TGTGCCAGCAGCGCAGGGGGACCCCTCCACTTT
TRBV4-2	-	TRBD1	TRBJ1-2	CASSPSRDRGHYGYTF	TGTGCCAGCAGCCCTTCGCGGGACAGGGGGCATTATGGCTACACCTTC
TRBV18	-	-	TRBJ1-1	CASSLNAQGAGNTEAFF	TGTGCCAGCTCATTAAACGCACAGGGTGCCGGGAACACTGAAGCTTTCTTT
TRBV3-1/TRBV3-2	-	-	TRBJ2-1	CASSQAGSEQFF	TGTGCCAGCAGCCAAGCCGGGAGTGAGCAGTTCTTC
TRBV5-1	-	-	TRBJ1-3	CASSLDRFYGNTIYF	TGCGCCAGCAGCTTGGACAGGTTTTATGGAAACACCATATATTTT
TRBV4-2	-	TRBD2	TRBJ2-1	CASSPGLAGGNEQFF	TGTGCCAGCAGCCCGGGACTAGCGGGAGGCAATGAGCAGTTCTTC
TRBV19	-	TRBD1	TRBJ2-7	CASSSRQGPSYEQYF	TGTGCCAGTAGTTCAAGACAGGGGCCATCCTACGAGCAGTACTTC
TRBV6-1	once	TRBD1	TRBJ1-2	CASSEAAWRTGNYGYTF	TGTGCCAGCAGTGAAGCGGCTTGGAGGACAGGGAACTATGGCTACACCTTC
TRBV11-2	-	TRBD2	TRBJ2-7	CASSQGTSGTYEQYF	TGTGCCAGCAGCCAAGGGACTAGCGGCACCTACGAGCAGTACTTC
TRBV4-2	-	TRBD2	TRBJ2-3	CASSGRTSGGEDTQYF	TGTGCCAGCAGCGGTCGGACTAGCGGGGGGGAAGATACGCAGTATTTT
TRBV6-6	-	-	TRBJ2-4	CASSYSAGSPKNIQYF	TGTGCCAGCAGTTACTCTGCCGGGAGTCCCAAAAACATTCAGTACTTC
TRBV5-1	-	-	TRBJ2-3	CASSLPSAGDTQYF	TGCGCCAGCAGCTTGCCGTCTGCGGGGGATACGCAGTATTTT
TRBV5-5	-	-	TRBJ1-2	CASSLARGNYGYTF	TGTGCCAGCAGCTTGGCCCGGGGGAACTATGGCTACACCTTC
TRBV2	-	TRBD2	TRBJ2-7	CASARDYNYYEQYF	TGTGCCAGCGCCCGGGACTACAACTACTACGAGCAGTACTTC
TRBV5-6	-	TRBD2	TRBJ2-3	CASSLPLAGRGLSTDTQYF	TGTGCCAGCAGCTTGCCACTAGCGGGAAGGGGGCTTAGCACAGATACGCAGTATTTT